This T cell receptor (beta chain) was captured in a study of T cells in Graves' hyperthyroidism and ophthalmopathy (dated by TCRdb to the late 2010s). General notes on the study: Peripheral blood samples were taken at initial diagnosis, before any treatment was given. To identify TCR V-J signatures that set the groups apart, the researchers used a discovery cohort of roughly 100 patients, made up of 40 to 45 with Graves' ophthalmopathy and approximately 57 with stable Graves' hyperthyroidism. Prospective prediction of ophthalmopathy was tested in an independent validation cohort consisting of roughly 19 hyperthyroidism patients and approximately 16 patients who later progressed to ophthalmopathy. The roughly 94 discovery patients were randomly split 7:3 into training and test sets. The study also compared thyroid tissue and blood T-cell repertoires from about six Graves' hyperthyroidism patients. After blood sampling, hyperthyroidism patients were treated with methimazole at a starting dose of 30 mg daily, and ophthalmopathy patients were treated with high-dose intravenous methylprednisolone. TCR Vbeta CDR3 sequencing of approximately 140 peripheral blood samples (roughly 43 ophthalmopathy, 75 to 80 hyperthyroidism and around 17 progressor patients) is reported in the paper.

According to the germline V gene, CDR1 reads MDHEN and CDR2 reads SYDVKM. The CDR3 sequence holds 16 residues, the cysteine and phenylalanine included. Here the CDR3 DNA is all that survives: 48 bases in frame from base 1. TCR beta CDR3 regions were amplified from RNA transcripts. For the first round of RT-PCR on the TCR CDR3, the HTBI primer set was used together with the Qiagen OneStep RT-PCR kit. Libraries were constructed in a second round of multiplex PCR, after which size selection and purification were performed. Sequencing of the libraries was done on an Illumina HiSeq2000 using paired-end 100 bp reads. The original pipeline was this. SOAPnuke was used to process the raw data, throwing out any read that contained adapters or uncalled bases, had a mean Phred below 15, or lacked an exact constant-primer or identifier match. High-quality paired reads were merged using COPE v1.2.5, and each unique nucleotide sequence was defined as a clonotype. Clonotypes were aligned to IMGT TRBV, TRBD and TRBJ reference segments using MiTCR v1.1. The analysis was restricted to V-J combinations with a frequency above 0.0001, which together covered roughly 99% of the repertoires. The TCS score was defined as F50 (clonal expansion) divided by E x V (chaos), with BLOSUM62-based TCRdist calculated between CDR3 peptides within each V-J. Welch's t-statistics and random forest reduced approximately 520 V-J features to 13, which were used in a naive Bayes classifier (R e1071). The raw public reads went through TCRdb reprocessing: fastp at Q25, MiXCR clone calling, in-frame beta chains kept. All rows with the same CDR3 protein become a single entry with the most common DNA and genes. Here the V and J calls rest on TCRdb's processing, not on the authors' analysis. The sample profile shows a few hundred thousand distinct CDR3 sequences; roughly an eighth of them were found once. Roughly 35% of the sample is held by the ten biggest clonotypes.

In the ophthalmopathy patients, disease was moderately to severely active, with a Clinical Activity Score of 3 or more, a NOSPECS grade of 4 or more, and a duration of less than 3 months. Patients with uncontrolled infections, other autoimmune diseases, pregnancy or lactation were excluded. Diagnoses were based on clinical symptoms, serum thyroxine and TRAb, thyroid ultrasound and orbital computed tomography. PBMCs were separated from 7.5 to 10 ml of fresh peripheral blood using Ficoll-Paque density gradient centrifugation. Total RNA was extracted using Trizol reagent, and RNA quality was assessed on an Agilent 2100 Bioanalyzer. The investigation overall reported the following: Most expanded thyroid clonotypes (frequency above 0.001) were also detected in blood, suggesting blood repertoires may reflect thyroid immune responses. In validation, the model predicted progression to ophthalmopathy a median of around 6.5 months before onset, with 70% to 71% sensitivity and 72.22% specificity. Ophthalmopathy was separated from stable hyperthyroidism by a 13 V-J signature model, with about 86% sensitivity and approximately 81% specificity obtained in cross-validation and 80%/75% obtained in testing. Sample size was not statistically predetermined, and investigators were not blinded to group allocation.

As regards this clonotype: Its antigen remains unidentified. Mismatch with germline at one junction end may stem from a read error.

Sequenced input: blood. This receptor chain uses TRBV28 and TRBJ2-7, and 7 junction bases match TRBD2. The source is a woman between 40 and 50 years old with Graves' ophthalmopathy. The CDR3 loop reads CGSSPPRGGGSYEQYF. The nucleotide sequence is TGTGGCAGCAGTCCCCCTAGGGGCGGGGGATCCTACGAGCAGTACTTC.